This T cell receptor (beta chain) was identified in a study of blood T cell repertoires in COVID-19 (TCRdb year 2020). Turning to the overall study: Samples covering the acute and convalescent phases of COVID-19 were provided by collaborators in the United States, Italy and Spain. Subjects who had been exposed to COVID-19, were actively infected with it, or had recovered from it provided the deeply sampled blood TCRbeta repertoires that made up the dataset. A de-identified subject ID, COVID-19 status, age in years and sex were almost always included in the sample metadata. HLA class I and class II types, where available, came from metadata supplied by the sample provider rather than from assay-based typing. The repertoires were released in a freely available public database meant as a resource for research on the immune response to SARS-CoV-2. The samples were drawn from the first 160 participants of the ongoing ImmuneRACE study and from 950 to 1,500 subjects provided by 6 global collaborators. The prospective study material was composed of cDNA or gDNA derived from T cells, B-cell-depleted T cells, or PBMCs. The research as a whole found: The quantity of clinical and demographic metadata differed by source and by participant and was supplied without curation.

Points on this clone: There is no known antigen for this receptor. Base qualities are missing; no much larger clone stands one base away.

TCRbeta CDR3 regions were amplified from genomic DNA by means of the immunoSEQ Assay, a bias-controlled multiplex PCR. Turning to the authors' computational methods: Nucleated cell counts per sample were estimated from amplification of reference gene primers within the assay. Sequence reads were collapsed and filtered to measure the absolute abundance of every unique TCRbeta CDR3 rearrangement. For each sample, productive Simpson clonality was calculated by taking the square root of Simpson's diversity index across productive rearrangements. TCRdb carries this immuneACCESS record with in-frame sequences only. Its versions omit some clonotypes, under half of them owing to an unresolved V gene in the studies checked, with the rest unexplained. V and J calls and clone size are as listed in that table; D and trimming were resolved from the DNA. Within this sample are 240,000 or so clones, with about 89% of them counted one time only. The top ten constitute under 9.5% of the sample.

V loses 5 bases at its end and J loses 10 bases; junction bases beyond the gene matches: 7. The CDR3, cysteine through phenylalanine, is 11 amino acids long. Just the 33-base CDR3 DNA is kept, in frame starting at base 1. The germline V gene (reference sequence) sets CDR1 to DFQATT and CDR2 to SNEGSKA. Participants in the prospective study were enrolled through a virtual design, were aged about 18 to 89 years, and lived in about 25 United States geographic areas. To assign participants to cohorts, the prospective study relied on clinical history that participants themselves reported in a screening survey and a study questionnaire. Recovered participants in ImmuneRACE Cohort 3 were defined by two consecutive negative NP/OP PCR tests, clearance by a healthcare professional, or resolution of symptoms. Each participant in the prospective study had whole blood, serum and a nasopharyngeal or oropharyngeal swab collected by mobile phlebotomists. Prospective study participants could optionally give additional blood draws and questionnaires over a roughly two-month period. Prospective study blood samples were shipped either frozen or at room temperature before DNA extraction.

Material: PBMCs or T cells enriched from blood (not recorded which). This receptor chain uses TRBV20-1 and TRBJ1-2; TRBD1 agrees with 7 junctional bases. The sequence came from a man in his forties who had recovered from COVID-19. The CDR3 in this case is CSASTGIDYTF. The bases read TGCAGTGCTTCGACAGGGATCGACTACACCTTC.